The T cell receptor beta chain described here comes from a study of regulatory T cells in long-lasting Graves disease. General study findings and limits: Newly diagnosed Graves' patients had higher TCR diversity than persistent ones. Comparison showed that persistent patients shared more public clonotypes (over 2,500) than new patients (about 970).

Germline CDR1 and CDR2: WNHNN and SYGVQD (reference sequence). The length of the CDR3 is 12 residues. V shed 7 bases, J shed 5 bases, and the junction held 2 bases outside the gene matches. The time point denotes: newly diagnosed GD, antithyroid drugs for less than 3 months. Following extraction of RNA from PBMCs, that RNA was used to make the TCR library. Investigators report Graves' disease was diagnosed under American Thyroid Association guidelines. Researchers made TCR beta libraries by using iRepertoire HTBI primers and running Arm-PCR on CDR3 regions. How the authors handled the data: The identification of 62 TRBV and around 15 TRBJ segments was made across samples. TCRdb re-called the multiplex PCR reads through MiXCR, storing one row per CDR3 protein. In this record, the V and J calls reflect TCRdb's handling and not the investigators' own analysis. The sample shows about 530,000 distinct CDR3 sequences, 16% of them seen only once.

This clonotype was counted a few times. Antigen specificity is unknown. The same data also went into a second study, on T cells in Graves' hyperthyroidism and ophthalmopathy.

The sequence was collected from a woman aged 40-60 years with Graves disease. The chain recombines TRBV10-1 with TRBJ1-5; 7 bases line up with TRBD1. The sample here was peripheral blood mononuclear cells (PBMCs), taken at new diagnosis, from a patient treated with antithyroid drugs. The CDR3 reads CASKGGDQPQHF. The CDR3 nucleotides are TGCGCCAGCAAAGGGGGCGATCAGCCCCAGCATTTT.